This T cell receptor (beta chain) was profiled in a study of blood T cell repertoires in COVID-19. The CDR3 spans 17 residues. The repertoire was sequenced with immunoSEQ multiplex PCR; TCRdb's copy has only in-frame clones and lacks some. This sample has about 120,000 clones, with 70% to 80% found just once. The rearrangement uses TRBV1 and TRBJ1-2. TRBV1 constitutes a pseudogene. The sequenced sample consisted of peripheral blood. The TCR comes from a man aged 50 to 59 with acute or convalescent COVID-19. In DNA form, the CDR3 reads TGCACCAGCGAATTAGGCCGTCGGGGAGCGGTGAACTATGGCTACACCTTC. It specifies CTSELGRRGAVNYGYTF.